This record looks at one TCR beta chain sequence and its context. The antigen is not known. The data belong to a study of cytomegalovirus exposure and HLA in healthy donors. About the research overall: One earlier analysis, a look at about 179 million T cells, found approximately 120 million unique TCR beta sequences.

Overall study results and limits: Common viral pathogens were later found to be apparently linked to several of the most significant clusters. Associated with cytomegalovirus, according to the listing, were around 160 TCR beta chains.

Between the trimmed V and J ends, which lost 2 bases and 2 bases, there was a span of 3 bases. CDR3 length: 12 residues. The germline CDR1 and CDR2 sequences are SGHDT and YYEEEE. Primers included in the PCR were 60 Vbeta and 13 Jbeta primers. The repertoire was sequenced with immunoSEQ multiplex PCR; TCRdb's copy has only in-frame clones and lacks some. The sample lists 130,000 to 150,000 clones, around four fifths seen once, with more than 9.5% in the top ten. V is TRBV5-6 and J is TRBJ2-3; D not certain. The specimen sequenced was PBMCs. The clonotype comes from a woman aged 55-70 years in good health and CMV-seropositive. The CDR3 DNA reads as TGTGCCAGCAGCTTTAACACAGATACGCAGTATTTT. This sequence encodes CASSFNTDTQYF.